A single TCR beta chain is shown here with its context. The data were taken from a study of blood T cell repertoires in COVID-19. The CDR3 spans 13 residues. Germline V CDR1 and CDR2: SQVTM, ANQGSEA. Trimming stripped 6 bases from V and 0 bases from J, with 11 bases between. The protocol was immunoSEQ multiplex PCR, while the TCRdb copy is restricted to in-frame clones and leaves out a portion. The sample lists 280,000 or so clones, 70% to 90% occurring once. The V gene is TRBV29-1, the J gene TRBJ1-1; the D gene is possibly TRBD1 (5 bases). The sequenced material came from peripheral blood. This clonotype was sampled from a man between 18 and 29 years old with active or convalescent COVID-19. The chain's CDR3 is CSVTVGVNTEAFF. For the CDR3, the DNA is TGCAGCGTAACGGTAGGGGTGAACACTGAAGCTTTCTTT.